A single sample gave rise to the 25 T cell receptor beta chains below, sequenced in a study of shared clonotypes between healthy human individuals. Profiling relied on immunoSEQ multiplex PCR, and the TCRdb table lists in-frame clones only, not all of them. The sample has around 2,000,000 clones; about 95% are singletons. CD45RO-negative CD8 cells positively selected for CCR7 made up the naive population, which excluded terminally differentiated effector memory CD45RA+ cells. Source material: naive CD8+ T cells sorted from blood. These receptors came from a man aged 18 to 30 in good health.

The rearrangement uses TRBV4-1 and TRBJ1-6; a possible D gene is TRBD1 (5 bases). Trimming left V 5 bases short and J 0 bases short, with 17 bases between. In germline, CDR1 is MGHRA, CDR2 YSYEKL. The CDR3 spans 18 residues. DNA for the CDR3: TGCGCCAGCAGCACTTTTATACAGGCTAGCTCCTATAATTCACCCCTCCACTTT. It codes for CASSTFIQASSYNSPLHF.

The chain recombines TRBV2 with TRBJ2-7, with 8 bases that match TRBD1. V was pared by 2 bases and J by 5 bases, with 11 bases of the junction left unmatched. The CDR3 contains 16 residues. CDR1 and CDR2 from the germline V gene are SNHLY and FYNNEI. CDR3 nucleotide sequence: TGTGCCAGCAGTGAACAAGGACAGGGAGTAAGCAACGAGCAGTACTTC. It is translated as CASSEQGQGVSNEQYF.

Concerning this clone itself: The same CDR3 arises from other DNA sequences in this sample as well. The rearrangement links TRBV5-1 to TRBJ1-5, with D unclear. The V end lost 0 bases, the J end lost 5 bases, and 6 bases lay between the germline ends. The germline CDR1 and CDR2 sequences are SGHRS and YFSETQ. This CDR3 contains 13 residues. CDR3 nucleotides: TGCGCCAGCAGCTTGGGACCTTATCAGCCCCAGCATTTT. It yields the protein CASSLGPYQPQHF.

The chain links TRBV5-8 to TRBJ1-2; TRBD1 matches 9 bases. The CDR3 consists of 14 residues. The J segment lost 8 bases and the V segment lost 2 bases, leaving 7 bases of the junction unmatched. Germline CDR1 reads SGHTS; CDR2 reads YDEGEE. The CDR3 DNA reads TGTGCCAGCAGCTTTCTACAGGGGGCTTTAGGCTACACCTTC. Translation: CASSFLQGALGYTF.

This chain joins TRBV28 and TRBJ1-2, with D possibly being TRBD1 (5 bases). CDR1 MDHEN and CDR2 SYDVKM come from the germline V gene. This CDR3 spans 13 amino acids. Trimming pared 3 bases from V and 4 bases from J, leaving 9 bases between. The CDR3 reads CASSLGVGYGYTF. For the CDR3, the DNA is TGTGCCAGCAGTTTGGGGGTAGGCTATGGCTACACCTTC.

In DNA form, the CDR3 reads TGCGCCAGCAGCCAAAGGACAGCTCCTTCCTACGAGCAGTACTTC. Protein: CASSQRTAPSYEQYF. The chain couples TRBV4-1 to TRBJ2-7; weak D call: TRBD1 (6 bases). V lost 2 bases, J lost 1 base, and 12 bases lay in between. CDR1 and CDR2 (germline): MGHRA, YSYEKL. This CDR3 region has 15 residues.

In DNA form, the CDR3 reads TGTGCCAGCAGTGAAGTCGTTCTAGGGGAGGGATATCTAAACACAGATACGCAGTATTTT. This sequence encodes CASSEVVLGEGYLNTDTQYF. The genes are TRBV6-1 and TRBJ2-3; 7 nucleotides match TRBD2. With 1 base clipped from V and 2 bases from J, the junction kept 18 bases outside the gene matches. The germline V gene encodes CDR1 MNHNS and CDR2 SASEGT. The CDR3 is made up of 20 amino acids.

A remark on this clone: A much larger clone lies one base from this, so it may be a read error. The V gene is TRBV27, the J gene TRBJ2-7; 11 bases are shared with TRBD2. The V and J ends lost 5 bases and 3 bases, in that order; junction bases with no gene match: 3. CDR1 and CDR2 from the germline V gene are MNHEY and SMNVEV (reference sequence). The CDR3 covers 14 residues. The CDR3 protein is CASSVAGGNYEQYF. CDR3 DNA sequence: TGTGCCAGCAGTGTAGCGGGAGGGAACTACGAGCAGTACTTC.

On this clone itself: The same CDR3 is also encoded by other DNA sequences in this sample. J is TRBJ2-2 and V is TRBV29-1; possible D gene TRBD1, 6 bases. V lost 7 bases, J lost 5 bases, and 11 bases lay in between. The V gene's germline CDR1 is SQVTM and CDR2 ANQGSEA. There are 12 residues in the CDR3. The CDR3 bases are TGCAGCGCCCGAACAGGGACCGGGGAGCTGTTTTTT. Translation gives CSARTGTGELFF.

The CDR3 nucleotides read TGTGCCAGCAGTTGGGTCTCTAGCACAGATACGCAGTATTTT. As protein: CASSWVSSTDTQYF. The chain joins TRBV6-5 to TRBJ2-3; D unresolved. Looked up from germline, CDR1 is MNHEY and CDR2 is SVGAGI. The V end was cut by 4 bases, the J end by 0 bases, with 8 bases between. There are 14 residues in the CDR3.

The chain combines TRBV13 with TRBJ2-7; 10 positions agree with TRBD1. The germline V gene has CDR1 PRHDT and CDR2 FYEKMQ (reference sequence). V was clipped by 3 bases and J by 3 bases; unmatched bases: 5. The CDR3 covers 15 residues. The CDR3 nucleotides are TGTGCCAGCAGCTTGTCCGGGACAGGGGACTACGAGCAGTACTTC. Translation gives CASSLSGTGDYEQYF.

On this clone: The sample carries other DNA sequences with the same CDR3. This sequence joins TRBV4-3 and TRBJ1-3; D uncertain. The CDR3 has 15 residues. Per the germline V gene, CDR1 is LGHNA and CDR2 is YSLEER. The germline V and J ends were trimmed by 0 bases and 2 bases, with 8 bases remaining between them. The CDR3, as DNA: TGCGCCAGCAGCCAAGATACTGGGACTGGAAACACCATATATTTT. Protein sequence: CASSQDTGTGNTIYF.

This chain uses TRBV10-2 with TRBJ2-4; a weak D match, TRBD1 (6 bases). The CDR3 spans 15 residues. Germline V gene sequence: CDR1 WSHSY, CDR2 SAAADI. V dropped 4 bases and J dropped 2 bases, with 12 bases sitting between them. CDR3 sequence: CASSVTGNTKNIQYF. The CDR3 bases are TGCGCCAGCAGTGTAACAGGGAATACCAAAAACATTCAGTACTTC.

J is TRBJ1-1 and V is TRBV20-1; D remains unclear. Germline V gene data show CDR1 as DFQATT and CDR2 as SNEGSKA (reference sequence). Trimming pared 6 bases from V and 7 bases from J, leaving 6 bases between. This CDR3 contains 9 residues. The CDR3 spells CSAAIEAFF. CDR3 in DNA: TGCAGTGCCGCGATTGAAGCTTTCTTT.

Concerning this clone itself: Within the sample, other DNA sequences also encode this same CDR3. This sequence joins TRBV20-1 and TRBJ2-7, with D uncertain. V was pared by 3 bases and J by 2 bases, with 5 bases between. This CDR3 is 11 amino acids long. Germline assignment: CDR1 DFQATT and CDR2 SNEGSKA (reference sequence). CDR3 coding DNA: TGCAGTGCTAGGGTCACCTACGAGCAGTACTTC. It is translated as CSARVTYEQYF.

The rearrangement joins TRBV5-1 to TRBJ2-3; 14 nucleotides match TRBD2. CDR1 is SGHRS, CDR2 YFSETQ, per germline. V shed 2 bases and J 1 base; nucleotides not matched to a gene: 9. This CDR3 comprises 19 residues. In DNA, the CDR3 is TGCGCCAGCAGCTTTGCTGGGACTAGCGGGAGTAGGGGCACAGATACGCAGTATTTT. It yields the protein CASSFAGTSGSRGTDTQYF.

The chain carries TRBV19 and TRBJ1-2, with a weak D call TRBD1 (5 bases). The CDR3 runs 14 residues. CDR1 LNHDA and CDR2 SQIVND come from the germline V gene (reference sequence). Trimming removed 5 bases from V and 8 bases from J, with 18 bases in between. CDR3 sequence: CASSREGLPAGYTF. The CDR3 DNA sequence: TGTGCCAGTAGTCGAGAGGGGCTCCCCGCCGGCTACACCTTC.

The chain combines TRBV11-3 with TRBJ2-3; 10 bases are a match to TRBD1. The germline V gene has CDR1 SGHNT and CDR2 YENEEA. V lost 4 bases to trimming and J lost 1 base; unmatched junction nucleotides: 2. This CDR3 is built from 15 residues. The CDR3 sequence is CASSSGTGGTDTQYF. The CDR3 region has the DNA TGTGCCAGCAGCTCTGGGACAGGGGGCACAGATACGCAGTATTTT.

The chain links TRBV6-1 to TRBJ1-5; no clear D. The germline gives CDR1 MNHNS, CDR2 SASEGT. V lost 3 bases and J lost 0, with 6 bases in between. The CDR3 length is 14 residues. CDR3: CASSDYSSNQPQHF. CDR3 DNA: TGTGCCAGCAGTGATTACAGTAGCAATCAGCCCCAGCATTTT.

For this clone: Additional DNA sequences in this sample encode the identical CDR3. V is TRBV6-5 and J is TRBJ2-1, with 10 bases fitting TRBD1. The trim removed 4 bases at V and 4 bases at J, leaving 4 bases unmatched. Germline CDR1 reads MNHEY; CDR2 reads SVGAGI. CDR3 size: 15 residues. DNA for the CDR3: TGTGCCAGCAGTTCTGACAGGGGGCCATACAATGAGCAGTTCTTC. Translation: CASSSDRGPYNEQFF.

The CDR3 here is CASSEAGTSGKGEQYF. The CDR3 DNA is TGTGCCAGCAGTGAAGCAGGGACTAGCGGGAAGGGCGAGCAGTACTTC. The rearrangement links TRBV2 to TRBJ2-7, with 13 bases aligning to TRBD2. V shed 0 bases and J 6 bases; nucleotides not matched to a gene: 5. In germline, CDR1 is SNHLY, CDR2 FYNNEI. The CDR3 covers 16 residues. The whole variable domain, remainder taken from reference TRBV2 and TRBJ2-7, is EPEVTQTPSHQVTQMGQEVILRCVPISNHLYFYWYRQILGQKVEFLVSFYNNEISEKSEIFDDQFSVERPDGSNFTLKIRSTKLEDSAMYFCASSEAGTSGKGEQYFGPGTRLTVT.

This chain joins TRBV9 and TRBJ1-4; a possible D gene is TRBD1 (5 bases). The CDR3 length is 16 residues. CDR1 is SGDLS, CDR2 YYNGEE, per germline. V was clipped by 3 bases and J by 3 bases, with 15 bases between them. For the CDR3, the DNA is TGTGCCAGCAGCGGACAGCCCGGGGTGGCTAATGAAAAACTGTTTTTT. The encoded protein is CASSGQPGVANEKLFF.

This sequence joins TRBV13 and TRBJ2-5; unclear D gene. The V end lost 4 bases, the J end lost 2 bases, and 11 bases lay between the germline ends. Germline V lookup: CDR1 PRHDT, CDR2 FYEKMQ (reference sequence). CDR3 length: 14 amino acids. CDR3 sequence (DNA): TGTGCCAGCAGCTCCCCTGCGCAGCAAGAGACCCAGTACTTC. It translates to CASSSPAQQETQYF.

The rearrangement links TRBV15 to TRBJ1-1; no clear D gene. The CDR3 runs 12 residues. Germline CDR1 reads LNHNV; CDR2 reads YYDKDF (reference sequence). V was clipped by 3 bases and J by 8 bases, with 10 bases between them. CDR3 sequence: CATSSSEREAFF. Written as DNA, the CDR3 is TGTGCCACCAGCAGTTCGGAGAGGGAAGCTTTCTTT.

As for this clone: This sample also contains other DNA sequences that code for the same CDR3. V gene TRBV19 combines with J gene TRBJ2-7; 9 bases fit TRBD1. CDR3 length: 14 amino acids. Germline loops: CDR1 LNHDA, CDR2 SQIVND (reference sequence). V was clipped by 6 bases and J by 3 bases; unmatched bases: 6. This CDR3 reads CASSAGTGHYEQYF. Here the CDR3 DNA reads TGTGCCAGTAGCGCCGGGACAGGGCACTACGAGCAGTACTTC.